This T cell receptor (beta chain) comes out of a study of blood T cell repertoires in COVID-19. Overall study: The United States, Italy and Spain supplied acute and convalescent COVID-19 samples. From T cells, B-cell-depleted T cells, or PBMCs came the material, which was cDNA or gDNA.

In the authors' methods: Estimated nucleated cell counts came from reference gene primer amplification. The table came from immunoSEQ multiplex PCR; TCRdb's copy has only in-frame clones and leaves some out. That table furnishes V, J and clone size, whereas the DNA furnished D and trimming. The sample shows about 130,000 clones, about four fifths of them seen only once. In germline, CDR1 is SGHNT, CDR2 YYREEE (reference sequence). The ends were cut back, 2 bases at V and 0 bases at J, with 12 bases in the middle. This CDR3 spans 17 amino acids. The origin of this receptor is a woman aged 45-59 years with acute or convalescent COVID-19. Source material: peripheral blood. The rearrangement uses TRBV5-4 and TRBJ1-6; D gene uncertain. CDR3 bases: TGTGCCAGCAGCTTCGAGAGACTTAGCTCCTATAATTCACCCCTCCACTTT. This encodes CASSFERLSSYNSPLHF.